Presented here are 5 T cell receptor beta chains from one specimen sequenced in a study of blood T cell repertoires in COVID-19. Libraries were prepared by immunoSEQ multiplex PCR; TCRdb keeps only in-frame clonotypes and omits some of them. The sample gives 100,000 to 150,000 clones, around four fifths of which show up once; more than 5.5% is in the top ten. The material sequenced was peripheral blood. The receptor set was obtained from a man in his 60s with acute or convalescent COVID-19.

This rearrangement joins TRBV6-1 to TRBJ2-2; D not certain. The CDR3 sequence is 16 residues long. Looked up from germline, CDR1 is MNHNS and CDR2 is SASEGT. V was shortened by 2 bases and J by 6 bases, with 16 bases between the two germline ends. CDR3 loop: CASSENVLFRAGELFF. CDR3 coding DNA: TGTGCCAGCAGTGAAAACGTCTTATTTCGAGCCGGGGAGCTGTTTTTT.

This clone was detected a few times. J is TRBJ1-5 and V is TRBV5-1, with TRBD1 matching 10 bases. The CDR3 length is 16 residues. V was clipped by 4 bases and J by 2 bases; unmatched bases: 6. Germline assignment: CDR1 SGHRS and CDR2 YFSETQ. The CDR3 nucleotides read TGCGCCAGCAGCCCGGGGGACAGGGGCGGCAATCAGCCCCAGCATTTT. It yields the protein CASSPGDRGGNQPQHF.

In this sample, this clone turned up once. J is TRBJ2-1 and V is TRBV3-1 (or the pseudogene TRBV3-2); 13 bases map to TRBD2. With V trimmed by 7 bases and J by 9 bases, 6 bases remained unmatched. The CDR3 is 14 amino acids. CDR1 is LGHDT, CDR2 YNNKEL, per germline (reference sequence). The CDR3: CASTGLAGVGEQFF. CDR3 bases: TGTGCCAGCACTGGACTAGCGGGAGTCGGTGAGCAGTTCTTC.

The V call is TRBV24-1, the J call TRBJ2-3, with a possible D match to TRBD1 (5 bases). CDR1 is KGHDR, CDR2 SFDVKD, per germline. Trimming pared 7 bases from V and 7 bases from J, leaving 20 bases between. This CDR3 is built from 15 residues. In DNA form, the CDR3 reads TGTGCCACCAGCATTGACAGTACGGGTTTAAATACGCAGTATTTT. Translation gives CATSIDSTGLNTQYF.

The table lists this clone with a count of one. The chain carries TRBV12-5 and TRBJ2-1; TRBD2 agrees at 10 bases. The V segment lost 6 bases and the J segment 10 bases; nucleotides outside the gene matches: 12. CDR1 is LGHNT, CDR2 FRNRAP, per germline. This CDR3 is built from 15 residues. The CDR3 protein is CASGFRTSGWGEQFF. The DNA of the CDR3 is TGTGCTAGTGGGTTCCGGACTAGCGGCTGGGGGGAGCAGTTCTTC.